Shown below are 32 T cell receptor beta chains from a single sample sequenced in a study of molecular identifiers for immune sequencing clone quantification. Each CDR3 protein is one row after TCRdb ran MiXCR on the PCR reads. This sample has approximately 36,000 distinct CDR3 sequences, with about a fifth found just once. Source material: naive CD8+ T cells from blood, with Jurkat cell RNA spiked in. Subset specified: FACS-sorted CD8+CD4-CCR7+CD45RA+ naive T cells. The receptors shown here come from a human donor in good health. Some libraries in this study had Jurkat cell RNA spiked in.

There are a few counts of this clonotype. The chain employs TRBV18 and TRBJ2-3, with 7 bases that match TRBD1. J gave up 2 bases and V 8 bases, and 10 bases lay outside the gene matches. From germline, CDR1 is KGHSH and CDR2 LQKENI. The CDR3 length is 15 residues. The CDR3 coding sequence is TGTGCCAGCGGCCTTTACAGGGGATTCACAGATACGCAGTATTTT. Protein sequence: CASGLYRGFTDTQYF.

This clonotype was seen repeatedly, ten times or more. The chain carries TRBV5-8 and TRBJ2-3; 10 bases are shared with TRBD1. Germline trimming cut 6 bases from V and 6 bases from J; bases unmatched to any gene: 7. Germline CDR1 and CDR2: SGHTS and YDEGEE. The CDR3 runs to 14 residues. CDR3 nucleotides: TGTGCCAGCACCCAGACAGGGGGCATGGATACGCAGTATTTT. As protein: CASTQTGGMDTQYF. Full variable domain (outside the CDR3, taken from reference TRBV5-8 and TRBJ2-3): EAGVTQSPTHLIKTRGQQATLRCSPISGHTSVYWYQQALGLGLQFLLWYDEGEERNRGNFPPRFSGRQFPNYSSELNVNALELEDSALYLCASTQTGGMDTQYFGPGTRLTVL.

V usage is TRBV30 and J usage is TRBJ2-3; 7 nucleotides match TRBD2. Germline CDR1 GTSNPN, CDR2 SVGIG (reference sequence). The V segment lost 0 bases and the J segment 2 bases; nucleotides outside the gene matches: 8. The CDR3 has 16 amino acids. CDR3 in amino acids: CAWSVTSGKATDTQYF. The CDR3 DNA reads as TGTGCCTGGAGTGTAACCAGCGGGAAGGCCACAGATACGCAGTATTTT.

The chain joins TRBV7-3 to TRBJ2-7; 7 nucleotides agree with TRBD1. From germline, CDR1 is SGHTA and CDR2 FQGTGA. The CDR3 is made up of 15 amino acids. V shed 6 bases and J 3 bases; nucleotides not matched to a gene: 11. CDR3 sequence (DNA): TGTGCCAGCAGTTTCCGGGACAGAAATATCTACGAGCAGTACTTC. This translates into CASSFRDRNIYEQYF. Full variable domain (outside the CDR3, taken from reference TRBV7-3 and TRBJ2-7): GAGVSQTPSNKVTEKGKYVELRCDPISGHTALYWYRQSLGQGPEFLIYFQGTGAADDSGLPNDRFFAVRPEGSVSTLKIQRTERGDSAVYLCASSFRDRNIYEQYFGPGTRLTVT.

This clonotype was counted a few times. The rearrangement uses TRBV28 and TRBJ2-6; TRBD1 aligns across 8 bases. V lost 8 bases to trimming and J lost 3 bases; unmatched junction nucleotides: 12. This CDR3 has 17 residues. Germline values: CDR1 MDHEN, CDR2 SYDVKM. The CDR3 nucleotides read TGTGCCAGCGCAACCTCGACAGGGGTTTATGGGGCCAACGTCCTGACTTTC. It encodes CASATSTGVYGANVLTF.

Notes on this clonotype: This may be a read error: a much more frequent sequence differs by one nucleotide. The gene calls are TRBV6-2 or TRBV6-3 and TRBJ1-5; D is uncertain. Trimming took off 4 bases at V and 5 bases at J, with 9 bases between the two ends. The CDR3 is 13 amino acids. The germline V gene has CDR1 MNHEY and CDR2 SVGEGT. CDR3 sequence (DNA): TGTGCCAGCAGTTGGAACAGCTATCAGCCCCAGCATTTT. This sequence encodes CASSWNSYQPQHF.

The sample holds many counts of this clonotype. V is TRBV27 and J is TRBJ2-2; D gene uncertain. Germline V gene data show CDR1 as MNHEY and CDR2 as SMNVEV (reference sequence). The CDR3 loop spans 15 amino acids. Between the trimmed V and J ends, which lost 0 bases and 5 bases, there was a span of 10 bases. In DNA form, the CDR3 reads TGTGCCAGCAGTTTATCCGGAACCTTGACCGGGGAGCTGTTTTTT. Its translation: CASSLSGTLTGELFF.

This clonotype showed up many times. The V gene is TRBV6-6, the J gene TRBJ2-1; D uncertain. V shed 11 bases and J shed 7 bases, with 12 bases lying between them. This CDR3 contains 11 residues. Germline V gives CDR1 MNHNY, CDR2 SVGAGI (reference sequence). CDR3 nucleotide sequence: TGTGCCGCCCCCAGCGAAAATGAGCAGTTCTTC. Residues: CAAPSENEQFF.

Ten or more counts support this clonotype. The chain carries TRBV6-2 or TRBV6-3 and TRBJ1-5; TRBD1 aligns across 7 bases. Germline-derived CDR1 and CDR2 are MNHEY and SVGEGT. With V trimmed by 2 bases and J by 6 bases, 10 bases remained unmatched. The CDR3 sequence is 16 residues long. The CDR3 loop is CASSYGPTGDAQPQHF. CDR3 DNA: TGTGCCAGCAGTTACGGTCCAACAGGGGACGCTCAGCCCCAGCATTTT.

As regards this clonotype: This may stem from a read error, because a much larger clone lies one nucleotide away. This chain links TRBV7-9 with TRBJ1-2; D possibly corresponds to TRBD1 (5 bases). V lost 7 bases and J 12 bases, leaving 18 bases between the germline ends. CDR3 size: 12 residues. Germline lookup yields CDR1 SEHNR and CDR2 FQNEAQ (reference sequence). The CDR3, as DNA: TGTGCCAGCAACCCGGGGACGAGGGAGGACACCTTC. Its translation: CASNPGTREDTF.

This chain links TRBV7-6 with TRBJ1-5; D may be TRBD1 (5 bases). Trimming cost V 6 bases and J 1 base, with 19 bases left between them. This CDR3 region has 17 residues. Germline CDR1 reads SGHVS; CDR2 reads FNYEAQ. The CDR3 protein is CASSHTGGLGSNQPQHF. Written as DNA, the CDR3 is TGTGCCAGCAGTCATACGGGGGGTTTGGGGAGCAATCAGCCCCAGCATTTT.

This clonotype was seen ten or more times. The J gene is TRBJ2-3, the V gene TRBV4-3; the D gene could be TRBD1 or TRBD2 (6 bases each). From germline, CDR1 is LGHNA and CDR2 YSLEER. There are 15 residues in the CDR3. Trimming shortened V by 3 bases and J by 0 bases, and 10 bases separated the two germline ends. CDR3 in DNA: TGCGCCAGCAGCCAGGCGGGACAAAGCACAGATACGCAGTATTTT. This codes for CASSQAGQSTDTQYF.

This clonotype was counted ten times or more. CDR3 residues: CSAREAGANTGELFF. In nucleotides, the CDR3 is TGCAGTGCTAGAGAGGCGGGAGCGAACACCGGGGAGCTGTTTTTT. The chain carries TRBV20-1 and TRBJ2-2; 7 bases map to TRBD2. There are 15 residues in the CDR3. The germline CDR1 and CDR2 sequences are DFQATT and SNEGSKA (reference sequence). The trim removed 0 bases at V and 0 bases at J, leaving 1 base unmatched.

As for this clonotype: A much larger clone lies a single base off, so this may be a read error. CDR3 coding DNA: TGCGGCGTTGCCCGGAGCACCGGGGAGCTGTTTTTT. It translates to CGVARSTGELFF. V and J are TRBV29-1 and TRBJ2-2; D is uncertain. The germline V gene has CDR1 SQVTM and CDR2 ANQGSEA. CDR3 length: 12 residues.

Note on this clonotype: Given a much more abundant clone one base away, this may be a read error. The rearrangement links TRBV28 to TRBJ2-1, with unresolved D. In germline, CDR1 is MDHEN, CDR2 SYDVKM. The CDR3 consists of 15 residues. The chain's CDR3 is CASGLIPGPYNEQFF. The CDR3 DNA reads as TGTGCCAGCGGTTTGATCCCCGGGCCCTACAATGAGCAGTTCTTC.

This clonotype is categorized as medium-sized. This chain connects TRBV7-9 to TRBJ1-4; possibly TRBD1 for D (5 bases). The V and J ends lost 2 bases and 8 bases respectively, with 15 bases between them. This CDR3 has 15 amino acids. CDR1 SEHNR and CDR2 FQNEAQ come from the germline V gene (reference sequence). CDR3 loop: CASSLPEWGNEKLFF. The CDR3 nucleotides read TGTGCCAGCAGCTTACCCGAGTGGGGGAACGAAAAACTGTTTTTT.

This clonotype was observed many times. The rearrangement links TRBV5-6 to TRBJ2-7; TRBD1 aligns across 7 bases. Trimming removed 6 bases from V and 2 bases from J; junction bases left unmatched: 2. CDR1 and CDR2 (germline): SGHDT, YYEEEE. The CDR3 is 12 residues long. The CDR3 spells CASTQGPYEQYF. CDR3 nucleotides: TGTGCCAGCACACAGGGGCCCTACGAGCAGTACTTC.

This clonotype was picked up many times. The chain couples TRBV11-3 to TRBJ2-1, with TRBD2 identical over 7 bases. The CDR3 runs to 13 residues. Germline trimming cut 3 bases from V and 9 bases from J; bases unmatched to any gene: 5. Germline lookup yields CDR1 SGHNT and CDR2 YENEEA. The CDR3 coding sequence is TGTGCCAGCAGCTTTGGTTGGGGGGGTGAGCAGTTCTTC. As protein: CASSFGWGGEQFF.

This clonotype was counted many times. This chain uses TRBV24-1 with TRBJ2-3, with TRBD1 identical over 8 bases. V lost 4 bases, J lost 2 bases, and 10 bases stayed unmatched. Per the germline V gene, CDR1 is KGHDR and CDR2 is SFDVKD. The CDR3 is made up of 17 amino acids. CDR3 in DNA: TGTGCCACCAGTGAGACAGCAGGGGGCCGTCTCACAGATACGCAGTATTTT. Its protein is CATSETAGGRLTDTQYF.

This clonotype appeared many times. DNA for the CDR3: TGTGCCAGCAACCTACTCCGGGACACCGGTTTGGATACGCAGTATTTT. This encodes CASNLLRDTGLDTQYF. This rearrangement joins TRBV6-2 or TRBV6-3 to TRBJ2-3, with D possibly matching TRBD1 (6 bases). Looked up from germline, CDR1 is MNHEY and CDR2 is SVGEGT. The length of the CDR3 is 16 residues. V was shortened by 7 bases and J by 6 bases, with 23 bases between the two germline ends.

This clonotype was seen only once. This rearrangement joins TRBV7-8 to TRBJ2-5; D tentatively fits TRBD1 or TRBD2 (5 bases each). This CDR3 spans 15 amino acids. From germline, CDR1 is SGHVS and CDR2 FQNEAQ. V lost 5 bases, J lost 5 bases, and 18 bases lay in between. CDR3 sequence reads: CASSPLGATGETQYF. The DNA of the CDR3 is TGTGCCAGCAGCCCCCTCGGGGCGACGGGGGAGACCCAGTACTTC.

This clonotype was detected many times. The chain couples TRBV24-1 to TRBJ2-5; 10 nucleotides align to TRBD2. V dropped 9 bases and J dropped 5; count of bases not matched to a gene: 20. The CDR3 has 18 amino acids. The germline gives CDR1 KGHDR, CDR2 SFDVKD. The CDR3 DNA sequence: TGTGCCACCGGAGCTACGGTGGGTAGCGGGAGGCGCGGGGAGACCCAGTACTTC. Protein product: CATGATVGSGRRGETQYF.

For this clonotype: A much larger clone lies a single base off, so this may be a read error. The chain carries TRBV5-1 and TRBJ1-6; D unclear. CDR1 is SGHRS and CDR2 is YFSETQ in the germline V gene. The CDR3 contains 13 residues. This CDR3 is CASSLDLNSPPHF. The CDR3 DNA follows: TGCGCCAGCAGCTTGGACCTCAACTCACCCCCCCACTTT.

This clonotype came up many times. J is TRBJ2-6 and V is TRBV28; D is possibly TRBD1 (7 bases). This CDR3 is built from 17 residues. The V end was cut by 3 bases, the J end by 1 base, with 13 bases between. Germline V gene data show CDR1 as MDHEN and CDR2 as SYDVKM. For the CDR3, the DNA is TGTGCCAGCAGTTTGGTTCAGGGGGGATCTGGGGCCAACGTCCTGACTTTC. This gives the protein CASSLVQGGSGANVLTF.

The rearrangement joins TRBV4-3 to TRBJ2-7; tentatively, D is TRBD1 (7 bases). CDR1 LGHNA and CDR2 YSLEER come from the germline V gene. Trimming stripped 0 bases from V and 5 bases from J, with 14 bases between. The CDR3 covers 15 residues. The DNA for the CDR3 is TGCGCCAGCAGCCAAGATGTCAGGGGGGCCCACGAGCAGTACTTC. Residues: CASSQDVRGAHEQYF.

The rearrangement links TRBV5-4 to TRBJ2-5, with D perhaps matching TRBD1 (5 bases). Germline-derived CDR1 and CDR2 are SGHNT and YYREEE (reference sequence). CDR3 size: 14 residues. With 0 bases removed from V and 7 bases from J, the gap between germline ends came to 13 bases. As DNA, the CDR3 is TGTGCCAGCAGCTTGGAACAGGCCCAGGGGACCCAGTACTTC. This gives the protein CASSLEQAQGTQYF.

As to this clonotype: A much larger clone differs from this one at a single base, so this may be a read error. The chain employs TRBV2 and TRBJ2-3, with no clear D. V lost 2 bases to trimming and J lost 1 base, with 7 bases between them. Germline V gene data show CDR1 as SNHLY and CDR2 as FYNNEI. The CDR3 is made up of 14 amino acids. CDR3 loop: CASSESVRTDTQYF. The CDR3 DNA sequence: TGTGCCAGCAGTGAATCTGTCCGCACAGATACGCAGTATTTT.

Regarding this clonotype: A read error is possible here, since a much larger clone lies one base away. The chain combines TRBV27 with TRBJ2-7; 8 bases line up with TRBD2. From germline, CDR1 is MNHEY and CDR2 SMNVEV (reference sequence). V lost 3 bases, J lost 2 bases, and 3 bases stayed unmatched. This CDR3 comprises 14 residues. As DNA, the CDR3 is TGTGCCAGCAGTTTGGACGGGGGGGCCTACGAGCAGTACTTC. Its translation is CASSLDGGAYEQYF.

As to this clonotype: One base away lies a much larger clone, so this may be a sequencing read error. The chain has TRBV6-1 and TRBJ2-7; D gene ambiguous. This CDR3 region has 11 residues. CDR1 is MNHNS, CDR2 SASEGT, per germline. The CDR3 DNA reads as TGTGCCAGCGGTGAATTCGGGGAGCAGTACTTC. This encodes CASGEFGEQYF.

Of note for this clonotype: A much larger clone differs from this one at a single base, so this may be a read error. This chain uses TRBV7-2 with TRBJ2-1; D remains ambiguous. V lost 2 bases and J lost 12, with 8 bases in between. Germline lookup yields CDR1 SGHTA and CDR2 FQGNSA. The CDR3 is 11 residues long. CDR3 region: CASSLPKGQFF. As DNA, the CDR3 is TGTGCCAGCAGCTTACCAAAAGGGCAGTTCTTC. Together with reference TRBV7-2 and TRBJ2-1, the CDR3 gives the full variable domain: GAGVSQSPSNKVTEKGKDVELRCDPISGHTALYWYRQSLGQGLEFLIYFQGNSAPDKSGLPSDRFSAERTGGSVSTLTIQRTQQEDSAVYLCASSLPKGQFFGPGTRLTVL.

The V and J genes are TRBV28 and TRBJ2-7; 7 bases are shared with TRBD1. V lost 2 bases, J lost 4 bases, and 11 bases stayed unmatched. Germline V gene sequence: CDR1 MDHEN, CDR2 SYDVKM. CDR3 length: 16 residues. Here the CDR3 DNA reads TGTGCCAGCAGTTTACCGACATCCTTGACAGGGTACGAGCAGTACTTC. It yields the protein CASSLPTSLTGYEQYF.

This clonotype has at least ten counts. The CDR3 region has the DNA TGTGCCAGCAGCTTAGGATCCAGACTAGCGCGCACCGGGGAGCTGTTTTTT. Its protein product is CASSLGSRLARTGELFF. The V gene is TRBV13, the J gene TRBJ2-2; 8 nucleotides line up with TRBD2. The germline CDR1 and CDR2 sequences are PRHDT and FYEKMQ (reference sequence). Trimming at V came to 0 bases and at J to 4 bases, leaving 7 bases not matched to a gene. The CDR3 totals 17 residues.